This T cell receptor beta chain was sequenced for a study of CD8+ T cells in alopecia areata. Reverse transcribed after extraction, RNA yielded cDNA as the sequencing template. This table comes from immunoSEQ multiplex PCR, and its TCRdb copy is limited to in-frame clones, with some not included. The sample contains over 250,000 clones, 60% of which appear only once. The treatment denotes: oral pan-JAK inhibitor, 5-10 mg twice daily. This CDR3 comprises 15 residues. J lost 7 bases, V lost 6 bases, and 10 bases had no gene match. Looked up from germline, CDR1 is LNHDA and CDR2 is SQIVND (reference sequence).

The TCR sequence derives from a human donor with alopecia areata. This rearrangement joins TRBV19 to TRBJ2-1, with 9 bases lining up with TRBD1. Material: CD4+ T cells sorted from blood, obtained at roughly week 53, from a patient treated with tofacitinib. Written as DNA, the CDR3 is TGTGCCAGTAGGTTGGGGACAGGGCTGGATAATGAGCAGTTCTTC. This codes for CASRLGTGLDNEQFF.